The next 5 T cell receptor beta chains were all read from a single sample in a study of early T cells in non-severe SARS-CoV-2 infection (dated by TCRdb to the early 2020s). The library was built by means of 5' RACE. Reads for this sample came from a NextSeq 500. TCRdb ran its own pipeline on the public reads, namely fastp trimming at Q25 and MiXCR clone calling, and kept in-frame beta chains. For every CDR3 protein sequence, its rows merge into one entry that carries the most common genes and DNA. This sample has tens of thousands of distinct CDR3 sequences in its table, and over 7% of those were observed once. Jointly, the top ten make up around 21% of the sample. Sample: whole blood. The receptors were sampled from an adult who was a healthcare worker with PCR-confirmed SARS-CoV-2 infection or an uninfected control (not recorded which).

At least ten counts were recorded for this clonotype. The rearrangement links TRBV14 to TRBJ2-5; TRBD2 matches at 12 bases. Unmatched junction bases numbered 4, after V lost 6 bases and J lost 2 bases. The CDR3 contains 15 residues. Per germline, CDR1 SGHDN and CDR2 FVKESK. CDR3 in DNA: TGTGCCAGCAGACGGACTAGCGGGGTTCAAGAGACCCAGTACTTC. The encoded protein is CASRRTSGVQETQYF. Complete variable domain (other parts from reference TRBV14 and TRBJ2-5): EAGVTQFPSHSVIEKGQTVTLRCDPISGHDNLYWYRRVMGKEIKFLLHFVKESKQDESGMPNNRFLAERTGGTYSTLKVQPAELEDSGVYFCASRRTSGVQETQYFGPGTRLLVL.

CDR3 in DNA: TGTGCCAGCTCACCACCGGGACAGCGCGGTGAAAAACTGTTTTTT. This codes for CASSPPGQRGEKLFF. This rearrangement joins TRBV18 to TRBJ1-4, with 7 bases matching TRBD1. The germline CDR1 and CDR2 sequences are KGHSH and LQKENI. V trimming: 0 bases; J trimming: 7 bases; junction bases outside the gene matches: 5. This CDR3 spans 15 amino acids.

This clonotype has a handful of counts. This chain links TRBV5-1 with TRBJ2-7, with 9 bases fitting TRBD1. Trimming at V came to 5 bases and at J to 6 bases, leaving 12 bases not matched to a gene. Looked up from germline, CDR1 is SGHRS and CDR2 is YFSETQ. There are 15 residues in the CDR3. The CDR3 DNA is TGCGCCAGCAGATCCGGGACAGGGAATTCGCGCGAGCAGTACTTC. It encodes CASRSGTGNSREQYF.

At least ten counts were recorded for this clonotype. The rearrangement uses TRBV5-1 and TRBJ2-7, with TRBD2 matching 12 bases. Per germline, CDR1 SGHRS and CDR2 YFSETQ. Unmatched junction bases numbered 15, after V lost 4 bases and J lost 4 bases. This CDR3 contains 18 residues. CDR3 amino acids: CASSPGLAGIGRDYEQYF. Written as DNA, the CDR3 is TGCGCCAGCAGCCCTGGACTAGCGGGGATCGGCAGGGATTACGAGCAGTACTTC.

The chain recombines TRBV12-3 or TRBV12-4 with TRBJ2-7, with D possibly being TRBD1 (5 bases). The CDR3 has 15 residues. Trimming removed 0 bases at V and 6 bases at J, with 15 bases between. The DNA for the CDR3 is TGTGCCAGCAGTTTAGCGACAACAGGTCCCCTCGAGCAGTACTTC. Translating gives CASSLATTGPLEQYF.